These 24 T cell receptor beta chains came from one sample sequenced in a study of T cells in women clearing cervical HPV infection. Repertoires were generated with immunoSEQ multiplex PCR, while TCRdb's copy carries only in-frame clones and drops some. Here the sample table reports about 26,000 clones. The sample comprised blood buffy coat. The receptors shown here come from a woman aged 18-70 years with a cervical HPV16 infection that either progressed to CIN3+ or cleared (not recorded which).

The CDR3 DNA, read in part, is TGCGCCAGCAGCCAAGATGTAGCTGGTGCCTACGAG. Translated: CASSQDVAGAYE. The complete CDR3 protein is CASSQDVAGAYEQYF. This sequence joins TRBV4-1 and TRBJ2-7; D not resolved. The read stops 3 residues short of the end of the CDR3; the missing end is completed from the germline J gene. CDR1 is MGHRA, CDR2 YSYEKL, per germline. This CDR3 is 15 amino acids long. V lost 0 bases, J lost 2 bases, and 11 bases lay in between.

Note on this clone: The read finishes 3 residues shy of the CDR3 end, and the germline J gene is used to complete it. The chain combines TRBV20-1 with TRBJ2-1, with TRBD2 matching over 7 bases. Germline V gene sequence: CDR1 DFQATT, CDR2 SNEGSKA (reference sequence). The CDR3 extends over 15 amino acids. Trimming at V came to 3 bases and at J to 0 bases, leaving 5 bases not matched to a gene. The CDR3 sequence: CSASIGGISYNEQFF. CDR3 bases read: TGCAGTGCTAGTATCGGGGGGATCTCCTACAATGAG.

Details on this clone: The CDR3 end falls 3 residues outside the read, so it is completed with the germline J gene. The chain uses TRBV20-1 and TRBJ2-2, with a possible D match to TRBD2 (7 bases). This CDR3 is 15 amino acids long. The germline CDR1 and CDR2 sequences are DFQATT and SNEGSKA (reference sequence). The DNA read from the CDR3 is TGCAGTGCTAGAAGGGGGGGCAGCTCGAATGAAAAG. Translation gives CSARRGGSSNEK. The whole CDR3 protein is CSARRGGSSNEKLFF.

This clone is medium-sized by frequency. The observed sequence ends 3 residues before the CDR3 terminus, with the missing tail filled in from the germline J gene. V usage is TRBV6-2 or TRBV6-3 and J usage is TRBJ2-7; the match to TRBD1 covers 7 bases. The CDR3 loop spans 14 amino acids. With V trimmed by 6 bases and J by 2 bases, 7 bases remained unmatched. Germline loops: CDR1 MNHEY, CDR2 SVGEGT. CDR3 region: CASRQSGTAYEQYF. The DNA read from the CDR3 is TGTGCCAGCAGGCAGTCCGGGACAGCCTACGAG.

To note about this clone: The read gets to within 3 residues of the CDR3 end, and the germline J gene fills in the rest. This chain links TRBV27 with TRBJ1-5; no reliable D call. Germline CDR1 reads MNHEY; CDR2 reads SMNVEV (reference sequence). V lost 3 bases and J lost 1, with 10 bases in between. The CDR3 totals 15 residues. The sequenced part of the CDR3 DNA is TGTGCCAGCAGTTTGAGTAGGGTCAGCAATCAGCCC. Translating it yields CASSLSRVSNQP. The CDR3, in full, reads CASSLSRVSNQPQHF.

About this clone: With the read ending 3 residues before the CDR3 end, the germline J gene is used to fill in that end. The J gene is TRBJ1-1, the V gene TRBV30, with D unresolved. Trimming cost V 4 bases and J 4 bases, with 19 bases left between them. This CDR3 is built from 15 residues. Germline V gene lookup returns CDR1 GTSNPN and CDR2 SVGIG (reference sequence). The part of the CDR3 DNA that was read is TGTGCCTGGACTTCAGGTTTGGTGAGGATCACTGAA. Its protein is CAWTSGLVRITE. Given in full, the CDR3 is CAWTSGLVRITEAFF. The full variable domain, rest sourced from reference TRBV30 and TRBJ1-1, is SQTIHQWPATLVQPVGSPLSLECTVEGTSNPNLYWYRQAAGRGLQLLFYSVGIGQISSEVPQNLSASRPQDRQFILSSKKLLLSDSGFYLCAWTSGLVRITEAFFGQGTRLTVV.

As concerns this clone: The read gets to within 3 residues of the CDR3 end, and the germline J gene fills in the rest. This rearrangement joins TRBV23-1 to TRBJ2-7; D call uncertain. TRBV23-1 counts as an open reading frame of uncertain function. Trimming pared 4 bases from V and 6 bases from J, leaving 10 bases between. The CDR3 has 12 residues. CDR3 sequence reads: CASSPPGSEQYF. Incomplete CDR3 DNA: TGCGCCAGCAGTCCCCCCGGTAGCGAG.

The CDR3 DNA, read in part, is TGTGCCAGCTCACCAAAGCCAGGGGTTAGCTATGGC. Its protein is CASSPKPGVSYG. From start to end, the CDR3 is CASSPKPGVSYGYTF. The J gene is TRBJ1-2, the V gene TRBV18; TRBD1 is a possible D gene (6 bases). The read stops 3 residues short of the end of the CDR3; the missing end is completed from the germline J gene. This CDR3 comprises 15 residues. The V gene lost 2 bases and the J gene lost 4 bases, with 14 bases spanning the gap. Germline V gene lookup returns CDR1 KGHSH and CDR2 LQKENI. Using reference TRBV18 and TRBJ1-2 for the parts outside the CDR3, the full variable domain is NAGVMQNPRHLVRRRGQEARLRCSPMKGHSHVYWYRQLPEEGLKFMVYLQKENIIDESGMPKERFSAEFPKEGPSILRIQQVVRGDSAAYFCASSPKPGVSYGYTFGSGTRLTVV.

A remark on this clone: From the germline J gene comes the end of the CDR3, since the read stops 3 residues before it. The V and J genes are TRBV5-1 and TRBJ2-7, with 7 nucleotides matching TRBD1. After removal of 3 bases from V and 0 bases from J, the junction contained 3 bases not matched to a gene. The CDR3 spans 14 residues. Germline values: CDR1 SGHRS, CDR2 YFSETQ. The covered CDR3 bases are TGCGCCAGCAGCTGGGACAGACACTCCTACGAG. Encoded protein: CASSWDRHSYE. Given in full, the CDR3 is CASSWDRHSYEQYF.

Points on this clone: The DNA ends 3 residues before the CDR3 does, and the rest of the CDR3 is filled in from the germline J gene. J is TRBJ1-2 and V is TRBV29-1; D is ambiguous. CDR3 length: 10 residues. The V gene's germline CDR1 is SQVTM and CDR2 ANQGSEA. Trimming removed 0 bases from V and 7 bases from J, with 3 bases in between. Partial CDR3 DNA: TGCAGCGTTGAAGATCGTGGC. It encodes CSVEDRG. The entire CDR3 is CSVEDRGYTF.

Details on this clone: The read terminates 3 residues before the CDR3 end, so the remaining end is supplied by the germline J gene. The chain uses TRBV7-9 and TRBJ1-1; the match to TRBD1 covers 9 bases. The CDR3 has 13 amino acids. Germline V gene lookup returns CDR1 SEHNR and CDR2 FQNEAQ (reference sequence). V was pared by 5 bases and J by 6 bases, with 4 bases of the junction left unmatched. Partial CDR3 DNA: TGTGCCAGCAGCACAGGGGGCTTTCCTGAA. Translated: CASSTGGFPE. From start to end, the CDR3 is CASSTGGFPEAFF.

With regard to this clone: The observed sequence ends 3 residues before the CDR3 terminus, with the missing tail filled in from the germline J gene. This chain joins TRBV2 and TRBJ2-7, with 7 nucleotides matching TRBD2. This CDR3 has 15 amino acids. The junction had 11 bases not matched to a gene; V was cut back by 3 bases and J by 6 bases. CDR1 is SNHLY and CDR2 is FYNNEI in the germline V gene. CDR3 DNA (partial): TGTGCCAGCAGTGACCGAAGCGGGGTGGATTTCGAG. Translating it yields CASSDRSGVDFE. The whole CDR3 protein is CASSDRSGVDFEQYF.

As concerns this clone: The read stops 3 residues short of the end of the CDR3; the missing end is completed from the germline J gene. This chain links TRBV20-1 with TRBJ2-1; 11 bases agree with TRBD2. Germline CDR1 and CDR2: DFQATT and SNEGSKA (reference sequence). CDR3 length: 16 amino acids. Trimming at V came to 0 bases and at J to 4 bases, leaving 5 bases not matched to a gene. The CDR3 bases that were read are TGCAGTGCTAGAGATCGTAGCGGGGGGGTATACAATGAG. It encodes CSARDRSGGVYNE. The CDR3 in full is CSARDRSGGVYNEQFF.

Notes on this clone: The read halts 3 residues ahead of the CDR3 end, with the missing end drawn from the germline J gene. This chain connects TRBV2 to TRBJ2-3, with 12 bases that match TRBD2. Germline lookup yields CDR1 SNHLY and CDR2 FYNNEI. The CDR3 runs 17 residues. J was trimmed by 2 bases and V by 5 bases; bases with no gene match: 8. CDR3 protein: CASSNPSGGETTDTQYF. Incomplete CDR3 DNA: TGTGCCAGCAGTAACCCTAGCGGGGGGGAGACCACAGATACG.

To note about this clone: The DNA ends 3 residues before the CDR3 does, and the rest of the CDR3 is filled in from the germline J gene. The rearrangement links TRBV5-6 to TRBJ1-2; 7 nucleotides line up with TRBD1. Germline V CDR1 and CDR2: SGHDT, YYEEEE. After removal of 3 bases from V and 7 bases from J, the junction contained 9 bases not matched to a gene. This CDR3 is 14 amino acids long. CDR3 residues: CASSSTGDVTGYTF. The part of the CDR3 DNA that was read is TGTGCCAGCAGCTCCACAGGGGATGTAACTGGC.

For this clone: Sequencing ends 3 residues short of the CDR3 end; the germline J gene provides the rest. The chain uses TRBV2 and TRBJ2-5; TRBD2 matches 9 bases. Unmatched junction bases numbered 7, after V lost 4 bases and J lost 4 bases. CDR1 is SNHLY, CDR2 FYNNEI, per germline. The CDR3 runs to 15 residues. The CDR3 DNA, read in part, is TGTGCCAGCAGTGTAGGGACTAGCTCCGGAGAGACC. Its protein product is CASSVGTSSGET. The CDR3 in full is CASSVGTSSGETQYF.

In the case of this clone: The read gets to within 3 residues of the CDR3 end, and the germline J gene fills in the rest. The genes are TRBV6-2 or TRBV6-3 and TRBJ2-5; 11 nucleotides match TRBD2. Germline V gene lookup returns CDR1 MNHEY and CDR2 SVGEGT. The CDR3 has 14 residues. With V trimmed by 8 bases and J by 5 bases, 7 bases remained unmatched. The CDR3 DNA, read in part, is TGTGCCAGCCGTAGCGGGGGGGCATGGGAGACC. Translating gives CASRSGGAWET. The full CDR3 sequence reads CASRSGGAWETQYF.

Note on this clone: The DNA ends 3 residues before the CDR3 does, and the rest of the CDR3 is filled in from the germline J gene. The chain carries TRBV12-3 or TRBV12-4 and TRBJ2-7; 9 nucleotides match TRBD1. The V segment lost 3 bases and the J segment 3 bases; nucleotides outside the gene matches: 3. The CDR3 is 14 residues long. The CDR3 spells CASSLGDRDYEQYF. The CDR3 DNA, read in part, is TGTGCCAGCAGTTTGGGGGACAGGGACTACGAG.

Comment on this clone: The CDR3 goes on 3 residues after the read ends, and that part is filled in from the germline J gene. The V call is TRBV5-1, the J call TRBJ1-2; the match to TRBD1 covers 9 bases. Trimming at V came to 1 base and at J to 4 bases, leaving 14 bases not matched to a gene. Germline-derived CDR1 and CDR2 are SGHRS and YFSETQ. The CDR3 is 18 amino acids. The CDR3 spells CASSLIPDRGGGLYGYTF. The CDR3 DNA, read in part, is TGCGCCAGCAGCTTGATTCCGGACAGGGGTGGGGGCCTCTATGGC.

A remark on this clone: The CDR3 is cut off 3 residues early in the read; its end comes from the germline J gene. The rearrangement links TRBV7-9 to TRBJ1-1; perhaps TRBD1 as D (6 bases). CDR1 and CDR2 (germline): SEHNR, FQNEAQ (reference sequence). CDR3 length: 15 residues. CDR3 amino acids: CASSQTERDTYEAFF. The sequenced CDR3 bases are TGTGCCAGCAGCCAGACTGAGAGGGACACATACGAG. The variable domain in full, with the rest retrieved from reference TRBV7-9 and TRBJ1-1, is DTGVSQNPRHKITKRGQNVTFRCDPISEHNRLYWYRQTLGQGPEFLTYFQNEAQLEKSRLLSDRFSAERPKGSFSTLEIQRTEQGDSAMYLCASSQTERDTYEAFFGQGTRLTVV.

Turning to this clone: The missing CDR3 end, 3 residues past where the read stops, is filled in from the germline J gene. This chain links TRBV5-1 with TRBJ1-1; D might be TRBD1 (5 bases). V was trimmed by 1 base and J by 0 bases, leaving 10 bases between them. This CDR3 has 15 residues. Per germline, CDR1 SGHRS and CDR2 YFSETQ. The CDR3 is CASSLRAGMNTEAFF. CDR3 bases read: TGCGCCAGCAGCTTGCGGGCAGGGATGAACACTGAA. The whole variable domain, remainder taken from reference TRBV5-1 and TRBJ1-1, is KAGVTQTPRYLIKTRGQQVTLSCSPISGHRSVSWYQQTPGQGLQFLFEYFSETQRNKGNFPGRFSGRQFSNSRSEMNVSTLELGDSALYLCASSLRAGMNTEAFFGQGTRLTVV.

To note about this clone: The read terminates 3 residues before the CDR3 end, so the remaining end is supplied by the germline J gene. The chain couples TRBV10-3 to TRBJ2-7, with D unresolved. The CDR3 runs to 11 residues. Trimming removed 4 bases from V and 4 bases from J, with 5 bases in between. Germline V gene lookup returns CDR1 ENHRY and CDR2 SYGVKD. The sequenced part of the CDR3 DNA is TGTGCCATCAGTGTCCATTACGAG. It encodes CAISVHYE. The CDR3 in full is CAISVHYEQYF.

Remarks on this clone: The sequenced fragment ends 3 residues before the CDR3 boundary, so the rest is inferred from the germline J gene. The chain combines TRBV20-1 with TRBJ1-4, with D perhaps TRBD1 (5 bases). Germline values: CDR1 DFQATT, CDR2 SNEGSKA (reference sequence). The length of the CDR3 is 14 residues. CDR3 residues: CSAIPGSGANVLFF. The covered CDR3 bases are TGCAGTGCTATTCCCGGCTCTGGGGCCAACGTA.

A word on this clone: The read terminates 3 residues before the CDR3 end, so the remaining end is supplied by the germline J gene. The chain has TRBV19 and TRBJ1-2, with a possible D match to TRBD1 (5 bases). The CDR3 loop spans 13 amino acids. CDR1 is LNHDA and CDR2 is SQIVND in the germline V gene (reference sequence). The CDR3 bases that were read are TGTGCCAGTAGTTCAGGGCCCAGTGGGGGC. It translates to CASSSGPSGG. The CDR3 reads in full as CASSSGPSGGYTF. Full variable domain (missing parts from reference TRBV19 and TRBJ1-2): DGGITQSPKYLFRKEGQNVTLSCEQNLNHDAMYWYRQDPGQGLRLIYYSQIVNDFQKGDIAEGYSVSREKKESFPLTVTSAQKNPTAFYLCASSSGPSGGYTFGSGTRLTVV.